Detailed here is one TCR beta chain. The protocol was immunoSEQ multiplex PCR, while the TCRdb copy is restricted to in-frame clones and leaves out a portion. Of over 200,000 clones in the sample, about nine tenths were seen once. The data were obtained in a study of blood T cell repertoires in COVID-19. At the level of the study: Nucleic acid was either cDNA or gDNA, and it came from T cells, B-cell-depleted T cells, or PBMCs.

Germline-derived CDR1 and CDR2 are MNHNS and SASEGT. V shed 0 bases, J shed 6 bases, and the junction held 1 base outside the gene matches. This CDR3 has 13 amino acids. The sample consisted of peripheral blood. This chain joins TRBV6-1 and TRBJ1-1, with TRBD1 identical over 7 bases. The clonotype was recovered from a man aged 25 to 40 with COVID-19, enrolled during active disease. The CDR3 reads CASSEAGGAEAFF. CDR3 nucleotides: TGTGCCAGCAGTGAAGCAGGGGGCGCTGAAGCTTTCTTT.